A single sample gave rise to the 15 T cell receptor beta chains below, sequenced in a study of cytomegalovirus exposure and HLA in healthy donors. The PCR employed 60 Vbeta primers together with 13 Jbeta primers. Using immunoSEQ multiplex PCR, the repertoire was profiled, and TCRdb retains in-frame clones only, with some absent. The sample contains 75,000 to 90,000 clones, around 81% of which appear only once. The sample consisted of PBMCs. These receptors came from a male donor in good health and CMV-seropositive.

The rearrangement links TRBV9 to TRBJ2-5; a weak D match, TRBD2 (6 bases). Germline CDR1 SGDLS, CDR2 YYNGEE. V lost 4 bases and J lost 5, with 12 bases in between. The CDR3 has 13 amino acids. DNA for the CDR3: TGTGCCAGCAGCACCGGGACTCTGGAGACCCAGTACTTC. This sequence encodes CASSTGTLETQYF.

This clone was detected only a few times. The CDR3 nucleotides are TGTGCCAGCAGCCGGACAGGGGGTCCTGGAAACACCATATATTTT. It specifies CASSRTGGPGNTIYF. The V gene is TRBV6-5, the J gene TRBJ1-3; 10 nucleotides align to TRBD1. CDR1 MNHEY and CDR2 SVGAGI come from the germline V gene. There are 15 residues in the CDR3. V lost 6 bases and J lost 2; bases outside the gene matches: 4.

In DNA, the CDR3 is TGTGCCAGCAGTTACTCAGGGGCCTCTGGAAACACCATATATTTT. It translates to CASSYSGASGNTIYF. The chain is built from TRBV6-5 and TRBJ1-3, with a possible D match to TRBD1 (5 bases). Germline loops: CDR1 MNHEY, CDR2 SVGAGI. The CDR3 totals 15 residues. V lost 0 bases, J lost 0 bases, and 6 bases lay in between.

The chain has TRBV19 and TRBJ2-7; 7 nucleotides match TRBD1. Unmatched junction bases numbered 14, after V lost 6 bases and J lost 3 bases. This CDR3 has 16 amino acids. CDR1 and CDR2 (germline): LNHDA, SQIVND (reference sequence). The CDR3 protein is CASRPSTRDSLYEQYF. CDR3 DNA sequence: TGTGCCAGTAGGCCCTCAACTCGGGACAGCCTCTACGAGCAGTACTTC.

The chain links TRBV2 to TRBJ1-1; D is unresolved. Trimming took off 3 bases at V and 5 bases at J, with 7 bases between the two ends. This CDR3 is 12 amino acids long. Germline CDR1 SNHLY, CDR2 FYNNEI. The CDR3 is CASSDDSTEAFF. DNA for the CDR3: TGTGCCAGCAGTGATGACTCGACTGAAGCTTTCTTT.

The chain is built from TRBV11-3 and TRBJ2-1; TRBD1 aligns across 7 bases. The CDR3 is made up of 16 amino acids. Trimming removed 5 bases from V and 5 bases from J; junction bases left unmatched: 12. Germline CDR1 and CDR2: SGHNT and YENEEA. CDR3 in amino acids: CASSQGDRALNNEQFF. The DNA of the CDR3 is TGTGCCAGCAGCCAAGGGGACAGAGCCCTAAACAATGAGCAGTTCTTC. Full variable domain (missing parts from reference TRBV11-3 and TRBJ2-1): EAGVVQSPRYKIIEKKQPVAFWCNPISGHNTLYWYLQNLGQGPELLIRYENEEAVDDSQLPKDRFSAERLKGVDSTLKIQPAELGDSAVYLCASSQGDRALNNEQFFGPGTRLTVL.

This clone was detected only once. The V call is TRBV7-2, the J call TRBJ2-7; 7 bases match TRBD1. The V segment lost 6 bases and the J segment 0 bases; nucleotides outside the gene matches: 5. The CDR3 contains 14 residues. Germline-derived CDR1 and CDR2 are SGHTA and FQGNSA. Here the CDR3 DNA reads TGTGCCAGCAGGACAGGGCCACTCTCCTACGAGCAGTACTTC. Translating gives CASRTGPLSYEQYF.

This rearrangement joins TRBV5-1 to TRBJ2-6; possible D gene TRBD2, 5 bases. The CDR3 spans 15 residues. V lost 5 bases to trimming and J lost 0 bases, with 9 bases between them. Germline assignment: CDR1 SGHRS and CDR2 YFSETQ. The CDR3 here is CASRGGSSGANVLTF. In nucleotides, the CDR3 is TGCGCCAGCAGAGGTGGGAGCTCTGGGGCCAACGTCCTGACTTTC.

The rearrangement joins TRBV29-1 to TRBJ2-7; 11 positions agree with TRBD1. The CDR3 has 13 residues. Trimming removed 7 bases from V and 6 bases from J; junction bases left unmatched: 8. Germline V lookup: CDR1 SQVTM, CDR2 ANQGSEA. CDR3 sequence (DNA): TGCAGCGGCGCCGGGACAGGGGGATCCGAGCAGTACTTC. Amino acids: CSGAGTGGSEQYF.

V and J are TRBV28 and TRBJ2-3; 15 positions match TRBD2. Per germline, CDR1 MDHEN and CDR2 SYDVKM. The CDR3 is 15 amino acids. V shed 6 bases, J shed 5 bases, and the junction held 3 bases outside the gene matches. Here the CDR3 reads CASSGLAGGQDTQYF. The CDR3, as DNA: TGTGCCAGCAGCGGACTAGCGGGGGGGCAAGATACGCAGTATTTT.

This clone was detected once. V gene TRBV6-5 combines with J gene TRBJ1-6; no clear D. V lost 4 bases, J lost 7 bases, and 5 bases lay in between. CDR1 is MNHEY and CDR2 is SVGAGI in the germline V gene. The CDR3 runs to 12 residues. CDR3 residues: CASSSFNSPLHF. CDR3 coding DNA: TGTGCCAGCAGTTCTTTCAATTCACCCCTCCACTTT.

The rearrangement joins TRBV18 to TRBJ2-1, with 7 bases matching TRBD1. The CDR3 has 16 amino acids. Germline trimming cut 4 bases from V and 2 bases from J; bases unmatched to any gene: 8. CDR1 is KGHSH and CDR2 is LQKENI in the germline V gene. The CDR3 sequence is CASSRNRDRTYNEQFF. CDR3 nucleotide sequence: TGTGCCAGCTCACGGAACCGGGACAGAACCTACAATGAGCAGTTCTTC.

The CDR3 sequence: CASSFRRGTDEKLFF. In DNA form, the CDR3 reads TGTGCCAGCAGCTTTCGTCGGGGGACAGATGAAAAACTGTTTTTT. This chain links TRBV11-2 with TRBJ1-4; 7 bases agree with TRBD1. The CDR3 has 15 residues. Germline-derived CDR1 and CDR2 are SGHAT and FQNNGV. Trimming removed 3 bases from V and 6 bases from J; junction bases left unmatched: 7.

The table lists this clone with a count of one. The CDR3 DNA reads TGCGCCAGCAGCTTGAACAGCCGTTTGCAGGGGACCCAGTACTTC. Encoded protein: CASSLNSRLQGTQYF. V and J are TRBV5-1 and TRBJ2-5, with a possible D match to TRBD1 (5 bases). The germline V gene has CDR1 SGHRS and CDR2 YFSETQ. V was trimmed by 1 base and J by 7 bases, leaving 17 bases between them. The CDR3 extends over 15 amino acids.

The V call is TRBV6-5, the J call TRBJ1-2, with D perhaps matching TRBD1 (5 bases). CDR3 size: 14 residues. The germline CDR1 and CDR2 sequences are MNHEY and SVGAGI. V was cut by 5 bases and J by 4 bases, with 14 bases left in between. CDR3 protein: CASSRTGVGYGYTF. The CDR3 DNA reads as TGTGCCAGCAGTCGGACGGGGGTTGGCTATGGCTACACCTTC.